This T cell receptor (beta chain) was sequenced during a study of blood T cell repertoires in COVID-19. Overall study context: Acute and convalescent COVID-19 samples came from the United States, Italy and Spain.

This clone was observed once. Germline CDR1 MNHNY, CDR2 SVGAGI (reference sequence). V lost 6 bases and J lost 7, with 16 bases in between. This CDR3 comprises 14 residues. Per the study methods: How many nucleated cells were present was estimated from reference gene primer amplification. Sequencing used immunoSEQ multiplex PCR; TCRdb keeps in-frame clones, though not all of them. Clonal size and the V and J genes are those of that table, whereas D and trimming came from the DNA. In the table there are roughly 200,000 clones, under 90% of which are singletons. The specimen sequenced was peripheral blood. This chain connects TRBV6-6 to TRBJ2-1; D is possibly TRBD2 (6 bases). This sequence was found in a man aged 55 to 70 with acute or convalescent COVID-19. The CDR3 reads CASSPRETSNEQFF. Here the CDR3 DNA reads TGTGCCAGCAGCCCGAGGGAGACTAGTAATGAGCAGTTCTTC.